This T cell receptor beta chain derives from a study of T cell repertoires in cytomegalovirus infection. Study context: An indication of both CMV infection and matching HLA type came from public TCR beta signatures.

TCRdb recomputed calls from the reads with MiXCR, one row per CDR3 protein. This table has 310,000 or so distinct CDR3 sequences, about a tenth appearing once. Study results and caveats: Carriers of CMV plus the relevant HLA were identified by cumulative public TCR beta family frequency. The response measured ex vivo was dominated by TCR beta clonotypes (HLA-C-restricted and CMV-specific).

This clonotype was detected ten times or more. Its antigen is not identified. V lost 5 bases and J 2 bases, leaving 20 bases between the germline ends. The CDR3 covers 16 residues. CDR1 SQVTM and CDR2 ANQGSEA come from the germline V gene. The sample was PBMCs. This TCR derives from a human donor in good health (CMV status not recorded). Some clones in this sample may be carry-over from other donors' samples. The genes are TRBV29-1 and TRBJ2-3; D uncertain. In nucleotides, the CDR3 is TGCAGCGTTCTCACGGGTCTAACTCCTAACACAGATACGCAGTATTTT. It is translated as CSVLTGLTPNTDTQYF.